Presented here are 28 T cell receptor beta chains from one specimen sequenced in a study of control samples from healthy donors and cancer patients. The protocol was immunoSEQ multiplex PCR, while the TCRdb copy is restricted to in-frame clones and leaves out a portion. This table has just over 80,000 clones, roughly 91% appearing once. Sequenced sample: blood. Receptor source: a man aged 50-60 years in good health.

The rearrangement uses TRBV19 and TRBJ2-5; tentatively, D is TRBD2 (7 bases). Trimming stripped 7 bases from V and 4 bases from J, with 19 bases between. This CDR3 has 15 residues. CDR1 LNHDA and CDR2 SQIVND come from the germline V gene (reference sequence). The CDR3 region has the DNA TGTGCCAGTACGGGTCGCGGGGGCTCGGGAGAGACCCAGTACTTC. Amino acids: CASTGRGGSGETQYF.

The chain is built from TRBV27 and TRBJ1-5; D gene unclear. Trimming stripped 3 bases from V and 2 bases from J, with 11 bases between. Germline loops: CDR1 MNHEY, CDR2 SMNVEV (reference sequence). This CDR3 region has 15 residues. CDR3 nucleotides: TGTGCCAGCAGTTTTGGTGGCCAGGGCAATCAGCCCCAGCATTTT. It yields the protein CASSFGGQGNQPQHF.

This chain links TRBV27 with TRBJ1-6; D may be TRBD1 (5 bases). The CDR3 runs to 14 residues. Trimming removed 5 bases from V and 8 bases from J, with 13 bases in between. The germline CDR1 and CDR2 sequences are MNHEY and SMNVEV (reference sequence). CDR3 sequence (DNA): TGTGCCAGCAGTCCCGGGACGGCGGATTCACCCCTCCACTTT. It specifies CASSPGTADSPLHF.

The J gene is TRBJ2-5, the V gene TRBV7-7, with 8 bases identical to TRBD1. The junction had 3 bases not matched to a gene; V was cut back by 1 base and J by 2 bases. Germline V gene sequence: CDR1 SSHAT, CDR2 FNYEAQ (reference sequence). This CDR3 has 15 residues. CDR3 region: CASSLGDRTQETQYF. The CDR3 DNA reads TGTGCCAGCAGCTTAGGGGACAGGACTCAAGAGACCCAGTACTTC.

This clone came up many times. V gene TRBV24-1 combines with J gene TRBJ1-2, with D tentatively TRBD1 (5 bases). Trimming removed 8 bases from V and 4 bases from J, with 7 bases in between. This CDR3 has 11 amino acids. In germline, CDR1 is KGHDR, CDR2 SFDVKD. This CDR3 is CATTDSYGYTF. The CDR3 bases are TGTGCCACCACAGACAGCTATGGCTACACCTTC.

V usage is TRBV29-1 and J usage is TRBJ1-2, with no clear D. V dropped 5 bases and J dropped 8 bases, with 18 bases sitting between them. The CDR3 length is 13 residues. CDR1 and CDR2 (germline): SQVTM, ANQGSEA. The CDR3 sequence is CSVKRALTQGYTF. The CDR3 DNA reads as TGCAGCGTTAAAAGGGCATTAACGCAAGGCTACACCTTC.

V and J are TRBV18 and TRBJ1-2, with 7 bases aligning to TRBD1. From germline, CDR1 is KGHSH and CDR2 LQKENI. V was pared by 4 bases and J by 6 bases, with 11 bases of the junction left unmatched. The CDR3 length is 15 residues. The CDR3, as DNA: TGTGCCAGCTCACAGTCGACAGGGCACGCACATGGCTACACCTTC. Encoded protein: CASSQSTGHAHGYTF.

The chain combines TRBV6-1 with TRBJ1-6; D is undetermined. V gave up 3 bases and J gave up 3 bases, with 9 bases separating them. Germline V gene data show CDR1 as MNHNS and CDR2 as SASEGT. This CDR3 is built from 15 residues. The CDR3 DNA sequence: TGTGCCAGCAGTGACGGGGTTTTCTATAATTCACCCCTCCACTTT. Translating gives CASSDGVFYNSPLHF.

This sequence joins TRBV19 and TRBJ2-5; D gene ambiguous. The CDR3 is 13 amino acids. Germline V gives CDR1 LNHDA, CDR2 SQIVND (reference sequence). V dropped 3 bases and J dropped 7 bases, with 12 bases sitting between them. The CDR3 sequence: CASSIASTGTQYF. The CDR3 DNA reads as TGTGCCAGTAGTATTGCCTCGACGGGGACCCAGTACTTC.

The gene calls are TRBV7-9 and TRBJ1-4, with TRBD1 matching over 11 bases. This CDR3 spans 14 amino acids. CDR1 is SEHNR and CDR2 is FQNEAQ in the germline V gene (reference sequence). The trim removed 5 bases at V and 8 bases at J, leaving 4 bases unmatched. The CDR3 sequence is CASSRDRGSEKLFF. CDR3 sequence (DNA): TGTGCCAGCAGCAGGGACAGGGGGAGCGAAAAACTGTTTTTT.

In regard to this clone: This specimen includes other DNA sequences encoding the same CDR3. This chain connects TRBV10-3 to TRBJ2-7; 9 bases are a match to TRBD2. The V gene's germline CDR1 is ENHRY and CDR2 SYGVKD. The V segment lost 11 bases and the J segment 2 bases; nucleotides outside the gene matches: 4. The CDR3 has 12 amino acids. The CDR3 loop reads CAGGGGAYEQYF. In nucleotides, the CDR3 is TGTGCCGGGGGCGGGGGGGCCTACGAGCAGTACTTC.

The gene calls are TRBV9 and TRBJ2-3; 13 bases are shared with TRBD2. CDR3 length: 15 residues. V was clipped by 3 bases and J by 4 bases; unmatched bases: 2. Germline values: CDR1 SGDLS, CDR2 YYNGEE. CDR3 bases: TGTGCCAGCAGCGACACTAGCGGGGGGGCAGATACGCAGTATTTT. This encodes CASSDTSGGADTQYF.

The rearrangement uses TRBV28 and TRBJ2-5; the D gene is possibly TRBD1 (6 bases). CDR1 is MDHEN and CDR2 is SYDVKM in the germline V gene. V was trimmed by 7 bases and J by 4 bases, leaving 13 bases between them. The CDR3 extends over 13 amino acids. Here the CDR3 reads CASTTGPGETQYF. Here the CDR3 DNA reads TGTGCCAGCACGACAGGCCCGGGAGAGACCCAGTACTTC.

Concerning this clone: Distinct nucleotide sequences in the sample also encode this CDR3. This chain links TRBV7-9 with TRBJ1-1; D is undetermined. The CDR3 extends over 13 amino acids. Germline V lookup: CDR1 SEHNR, CDR2 FQNEAQ (reference sequence). V was shortened by 5 bases and J by 1 base, with 8 bases between the two germline ends. CDR3 sequence reads: CASSLEQNTEAFF. CDR3 coding DNA: TGTGCCAGCAGCCTAGAGCAGAACACTGAAGCTTTCTTT.

This clone was seen once. The rearrangement links TRBV27 to TRBJ1-5; D perhaps matches TRBD1 (5 bases). CDR1 MNHEY and CDR2 SMNVEV come from the germline V gene (reference sequence). This CDR3 has 16 amino acids. Trimming removed 1 base from V and 4 bases from J, with 14 bases in between. The CDR3: CASSLYWGELNQPQHF. The CDR3 DNA is TGTGCCAGCAGTTTATATTGGGGGGAGCTTAATCAGCCCCAGCATTTT.

This clone occurred once. The chain links TRBV12-3 or TRBV12-4 to TRBJ2-1; 8 bases are a match to TRBD1. V gave up 5 bases and J gave up 12 bases; unmatched junction bases: 6. This CDR3 contains 12 residues. CDR3 in amino acids: CASSLTGTGQFF. The DNA for the CDR3 is TGTGCCAGCAGTCTGACCGGGACAGGGCAGTTCTTC.

The rearrangement links TRBV15 to TRBJ2-2, with D tentatively TRBD2 (6 bases). Germline values: CDR1 LNHNV, CDR2 YYDKDF (reference sequence). V shed 0 bases and J shed 6 bases, with 8 bases lying between them. CDR3 length equals 14 residues. CDR3 DNA sequence: TGTGCCACCAGCAGAGATACTAGCCCCGGGGAGCTGTTTTTT. Residues: CATSRDTSPGELFF.

V and J are TRBV6-4 and TRBJ1-1; D gene unclear. V was shortened by 6 bases and J by 1 base, with 9 bases between the two germline ends. Germline V gene lookup returns CDR1 MRHNA and CDR2 SNTAGT. This CDR3 is 13 amino acids long. The CDR3 loop is CASSLLENTEAFF. CDR3 DNA sequence: TGTGCCAGCAGCCTGCTGGAGAACACTGAAGCTTTCTTT.

The gene calls are TRBV7-6 and TRBJ1-3; 7 nucleotides match TRBD1. The trim removed 5 bases at V and 0 bases at J, leaving 10 bases unmatched. The germline CDR1 and CDR2 sequences are SGHVS and FNYEAQ. This CDR3 region has 17 residues. Here the CDR3 reads CASSPSTGFGSGNTIYF. DNA of the CDR3: TGTGCCAGCAGCCCGTCGACAGGGTTCGGCTCTGGAAACACCATATATTTT.

The rearrangement uses TRBV7-6 and TRBJ2-3; D is ambiguous. Germline CDR1 is SGHVS and CDR2 is FNYEAQ. With 3 bases removed from V and 2 bases from J, the gap between germline ends came to 12 bases. The CDR3 consists of 15 residues. The DNA for the CDR3 is TGTGCCAGCAGCTTTGCGCTAACCAACACAGATACGCAGTATTTT. Translated: CASSFALTNTDTQYF. The full variable domain, in which reference TRBV7-6 and TRBJ2-3 provide the parts outside the CDR3, is GAGVSQSPRYKVTKRGQDVALRCDPISGHVSLYWYRQALGQGPEFLTYFNYEAQQDKSGLPNDRFSAERPEGSISTLTIQRTEQRDSAMYRCASSFALTNTDTQYFGPGTRLTVL.

The chain joins TRBV6-1 to TRBJ1-2, with no clear D. The CDR3 is made up of 12 amino acids. V was trimmed by 1 base and J by 8 bases, leaving 8 bases between them. Per the germline V gene, CDR1 is MNHNS and CDR2 is SASEGT. CDR3 sequence: CASSEGGRGYTF. The DNA of the CDR3 is TGTGCCAGCAGTGAAGGAGGGAGAGGCTACACCTTC.

About this clone: One junction end does not reproduce the germline sequence, and a read error may be involved. The rearrangement joins TRBV7-8 to TRBJ1-5; no definite D call. Germline V gives CDR1 SGHVS, CDR2 FQNEAQ. The CDR3 is 12 amino acids. As DNA, the CDR3 is TGTGTCAGCAGCGAAAGCAATCAGCCCCAGCATTTT. It specifies CVSSESNQPQHF. Filled out from reference TRBV7-8 and TRBJ1-5, the complete variable domain reads GAGVSQSPRYKVAKRGQDVALRCDPISGHVSLFWYQQALGQGPEFLTYFQNEAQLDKSGLPSDRFFAERPEGSVSTLKIQRTQQEDSAVYLCVSSESNQPQHFGDGTRLSIL.

This sequence joins TRBV5-1 and TRBJ1-1; no clear D. V was trimmed by 0 bases and J by 4 bases, leaving 10 bases between them. Looked up from germline, CDR1 is SGHRS and CDR2 is YFSETQ. CDR3 length: 14 residues. The CDR3 loop reads CASSLVGLGTEAFF. CDR3 coding DNA: TGCGCCAGCAGCTTGGTGGGGTTGGGCACTGAAGCTTTCTTT.

This sequence joins TRBV10-3 and TRBJ2-5; TRBD1 aligns across 7 bases. With 4 bases clipped from V and 4 bases from J, the junction kept 0 bases outside the gene matches. Germline V gene lookup returns CDR1 ENHRY and CDR2 SYGVKD. This CDR3 has 12 amino acids. For the CDR3, the DNA is TGTGCCATCAGTGGACAGGGAGAGACCCAGTACTTC. Its protein is CAISGQGETQYF.

J is TRBJ2-7 and V is TRBV5-6; D ambiguous. The CDR3 runs to 16 residues. Germline lookup yields CDR1 SGHDT and CDR2 YYEEEE. Trimming took 0 bases from V and 2 from J, leaving 15 bases between them. CDR3 DNA: TGTGCCAGCAGCTTGGCTCGCGTCGAAGAAGCCTACGAGCAGTACTTC. It codes for CASSLARVEEAYEQYF.

This chain joins TRBV4-2 and TRBJ2-3, with 12 bases that match TRBD2. Germline values: CDR1 LGHNA, CDR2 YNFKEQ. V gave up 0 bases and J gave up 4 bases; unmatched junction bases: 14. The CDR3 is 20 amino acids. In nucleotides, the CDR3 is TGTGCCAGCAGCCAAGATAAGGGGCTAGCGGGGGGGGACCTCCCAGATACGCAGTATTTT. Translated: CASSQDKGLAGGDLPDTQYF.

This clone was counted between two and nine times. This sequence joins TRBV4-1 and TRBJ1-5; 8 nucleotides agree with TRBD1. Germline CDR1 MGHRA, CDR2 YSYEKL. J gave up 4 bases and V 6 bases, and 5 bases lay outside the gene matches. The CDR3 spans 14 residues. CDR3 sequence (DNA): TGCGCCAGCAGATCGGACAGGGAGAATCAGCCCCAGCATTTT. Amino acid sequence: CASRSDRENQPQHF.

This chain connects TRBV10-2 to TRBJ2-7, with D hard to call. Per the germline V gene, CDR1 is WSHSY and CDR2 is SAAADI. The CDR3 is 14 residues long. With 0 bases removed from V and 4 bases from J, the gap between germline ends came to 10 bases. The CDR3 is CASSESTLGYEQYF. The CDR3 nucleotides are TGCGCCAGCAGTGAGTCGACTCTGGGGTACGAGCAGTACTTC.